This TCR beta chain was documented in a study of T cell repertoires in cytomegalovirus infection. As for the study in general: HLA-B-restricted CMV epitopes that are well studied were used alongside recently identified HLA-C-restricted ones. Public TCR beta signatures indicated both CMV infection and matching HLA type.

A note on this clonotype: Its antigen is unknown.

Notes on the study in general: There were HLA-C-restricted CMV-specific TCR beta clonotypes dominating the ex vivo response. People with CMV and the relevant HLA were identified by cumulative public TCR beta family frequency.

Trimming shortened V by 7 bases and J by 5 bases, and 14 bases separated the two germline ends. The length of the CDR3 is 13 residues. TCRdb fed the reads into MiXCR, producing one record per CDR3 protein. The sample yields fewer than 950,000 distinct CDR3 sequences, about 33% seen once. The sequence was obtained from a human donor in good health (CMV status not recorded). Some clones in this sample may be carry-over from other donors' samples. The gene calls are TRBV12-3 or TRBV12-4 and TRBJ2-5, with TRBD1 as a possible D gene (5 bases). The sequencing used cultured CD8+ T cells from PBMCs, collected from culture after CMV antigen stimulation. The CDR3, as DNA: TGTGCCAGCACCTTAGGGGTTGGGGAGACCCAGTACTTC. It codes for CASTLGVGETQYF.